The 3 T cell receptor beta chains reported below all come from one sample, sequenced in a study of radiotherapy plus CTLA-4 blockade in lung cancer. Libraries were prepared by immunoSEQ multiplex PCR; TCRdb keeps only in-frame clonotypes and omits some of them. This sample has over 85,000 clones, with about four fifths found just once. The source material was peripheral blood, sampled from a patient treated with radiotherapy plus ipilimumab. The receptor set was obtained from a human donor with non-small cell lung cancer who had a partial response to radiotherapy plus ipilimumab. Some clones in this sample may be carry-over from other donors' samples.

The chain uses TRBV7-2 and TRBJ2-2; D uncertain. CDR1 and CDR2 from the germline V gene are SGHTA and FQGNSA. The V end was cut by 1 base, the J end by 1 base, with 4 bases between. The CDR3 has 14 amino acids. CDR3 sequence: CASSLGRNTGELFF. CDR3 DNA sequence: TGTGCCAGCAGCTTAGGGAGGAACACCGGGGAGCTGTTTTTT.

This clone came up a few times. The rearrangement links TRBV2 to TRBJ2-4, with 7 bases matching TRBD1. V gave up 3 bases and J gave up 4 bases; unmatched junction bases: 0. In germline, CDR1 is SNHLY, CDR2 FYNNEI. The CDR3 totals 13 residues. The DNA of the CDR3 is TGTGCCAGCAGTGAGACAGGGAAAAACATTCAGTACTTC. Amino acids: CASSETGKNIQYF.

The chain carries TRBV9 and TRBJ1-1, with 10 bases matching TRBD1. With V trimmed by 7 bases and J by 1 base, 4 bases remained unmatched. Germline values: CDR1 SGDLS, CDR2 YYNGEE. The CDR3 totals 14 residues. The CDR3, as DNA: TGTGCCAGCGGGGACAGGGGACCGAACACTGAAGCTTTCTTT. Encoded protein: CASGDRGPNTEAFF.